The 7 T cell receptor beta chains in this list originate from one sample, sequenced in a study of CD8+ T cells in alopecia areata. Sequencing relied on a cDNA template that was reverse transcribed from extracted RNA. Sequenced by immunoSEQ multiplex PCR; TCRdb stores in-frame clones only, minus some. The table has about 200,000 clones, roughly 56% seen once; the top ten hold nearly 5%. The sequencing sample was made of CD8+ T cells sorted from blood. All receptors derive from a human donor in good health.

The chain recombines TRBV2 with TRBJ2-1, with D uncertain. V was clipped by 7 bases and J by 7 bases, with 11 bases between them. CDR3 length: 12 amino acids. CDR1 and CDR2 (germline): SNHLY, FYNNEI. For the CDR3, the DNA is TGTGCCAGCATGTCAGCTCCGAATGAGCAGTTCTTC. It translates to CASMSAPNEQFF.

The chain couples TRBV19 to TRBJ2-7; D possibly corresponds to TRBD2 (5 bases). This CDR3 is built from 16 residues. Trimming stripped 4 bases from V and 6 bases from J, with 22 bases between. CDR1 and CDR2 (germline): LNHDA, SQIVND (reference sequence). The CDR3 loop reads CASSTAVPYGVSEQYF. The CDR3 region has the DNA TGTGCCAGTAGTACAGCGGTACCATACGGGGTCAGCGAGCAGTACTTC.

This chain uses TRBV4-2 with TRBJ1-2; D gene uncertain. CDR1 is LGHNA and CDR2 is YNFKEQ in the germline V gene. This CDR3 spans 16 amino acids. V was pared by 2 bases and J by 4 bases, with 17 bases between. The CDR3 loop reads CASSQYSPAGSYGYTF. The CDR3 DNA follows: TGTGCCAGCAGCCAATATTCCCCGGCGGGCAGCTATGGCTACACCTTC.

V gene TRBV4-1 combines with J gene TRBJ2-1; D is uncertain. The CDR3 runs 14 residues. V was pared by 3 bases and J by 4 bases, with 10 bases between. Germline V gives CDR1 MGHRA, CDR2 YSYEKL. DNA of the CDR3: TGCGCCAGCAGCCAGACCGTAACTTACAATGAGCAGTTCTTC. Its protein product is CASSQTVTYNEQFF.

DNA for the CDR3: TGTGCCAGCAGTGATTTGGTCAGCATCTCCTACGAGCAGTACTTC. Translating gives CASSDLVSISYEQYF. The chain combines TRBV2 with TRBJ2-7; D remains unclear. The CDR3 extends over 15 amino acids. Trimming removed 3 bases at V and 0 bases at J, with 12 bases between. Germline CDR1 is SNHLY and CDR2 is FYNNEI.

J is TRBJ2-7 and V is TRBV7-8, with D perhaps given as TRBD1 or TRBD2 (5 bases each). This CDR3 is built from 14 residues. V was trimmed by 3 bases and J by 3 bases, leaving 12 bases between them. Germline V gives CDR1 SGHVS, CDR2 FQNEAQ. In DNA, the CDR3 is TGTGCCAGCAGCTTTGGGACGGTGGACTACGAGCAGTACTTC. Residues: CASSFGTVDYEQYF.

This chain connects TRBV30 to TRBJ1-1, with D possibly being TRBD1 (5 bases). Germline V gene lookup returns CDR1 GTSNPN and CDR2 SVGIG (reference sequence). V lost 4 bases and J 6 bases, leaving 9 bases between the germline ends. The CDR3 consists of 11 residues. The CDR3 DNA is TGTGCCTGGACCGAGGGGCCTGAAGCTTTCTTT. Protein sequence: CAWTEGPEAFF.